This T cell receptor (beta chain) was obtained from a study of cytomegalovirus exposure and HLA in healthy donors. Study results and limitations: A later analysis linked a missense DCLRE1C variant to TCR beta V- and J-gene trimming.

A multiplex PCR was run with 60 Vbeta primers and 13 Jbeta primers. The table came from immunoSEQ multiplex PCR; TCRdb's copy has only in-frame clones and leaves some out. The sample has about 130,000 clones; 72% are singletons. As concerns this clone: Antigen: not known.

The germline CDR1 and CDR2 sequences are DFQATT and SNEGSKA (reference sequence). The length of the CDR3 is 11 residues. V was pared by 3 bases and J by 8 bases, with 8 bases between. The sequence was collected from a man aged 45 to 65 in good health and CMV-seropositive. The J gene is TRBJ2-1, the V gene TRBV20-1; the D is unclear. Sequencing was carried out using PBMCs. CDR3 sequence reads: CSASGQDEQFF. For the CDR3, the DNA is TGCAGTGCTAGTGGGCAAGATGAGCAGTTCTTC.